This entry features one T cell receptor (beta chain) sequence. Antigen: not known. The table came from immunoSEQ multiplex PCR; TCRdb's copy has only in-frame clones and leaves some out. The table records 2 million to 2.5 million clones, approximately 95% of them present only once. The authors divided CD4+ cells into CD45RA+ naive and CD45RA-negative memory subsets. The sample belongs to a study of shared clonotypes between healthy human individuals. Overall study findings and caveats: Only blood was sampled; tissue repertoires likely differ.

The receptor's source is a man younger than 30 in good health. Some clones in this sample may be carry-over from other donors' samples. Sequenced input: naive CD4+ T cells from PBMCs. As for subset: CD45RA+ positively selected.

CDR3 coding DNA: TGTGCCAGCAGTTCGGCAAGCGGGGCGGCCTACGAGCAGTACTTC. It yields the protein CASSSASGAAYEQYF. This sequence joins TRBV7-2 and TRBJ2-7, with 7 bases that match TRBD2. The V segment lost 6 bases and the J segment 2 bases; nucleotides outside the gene matches: 10. CDR1 is SGHTA, CDR2 FQGNSA, per germline. This CDR3 region has 15 residues.